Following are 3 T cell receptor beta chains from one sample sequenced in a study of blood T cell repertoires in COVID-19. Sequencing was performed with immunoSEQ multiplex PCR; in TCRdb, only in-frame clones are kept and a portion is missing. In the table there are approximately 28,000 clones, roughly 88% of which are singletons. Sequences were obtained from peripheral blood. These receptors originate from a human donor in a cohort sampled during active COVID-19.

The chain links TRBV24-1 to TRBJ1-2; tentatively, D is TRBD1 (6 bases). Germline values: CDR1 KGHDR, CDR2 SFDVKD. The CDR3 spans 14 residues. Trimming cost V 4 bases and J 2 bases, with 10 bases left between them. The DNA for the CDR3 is TGTGCCACCAGTGACCCCGGACAGAACTATGGCTACACCTTC. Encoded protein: CATSDPGQNYGYTF.

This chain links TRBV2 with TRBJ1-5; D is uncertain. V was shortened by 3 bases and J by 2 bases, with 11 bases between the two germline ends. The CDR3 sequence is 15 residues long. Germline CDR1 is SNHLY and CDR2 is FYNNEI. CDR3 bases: TGTGCCAGCAGTGACGAGGCGGCTGGCAATCAGCCCCAGCATTTT. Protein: CASSDEAAGNQPQHF.

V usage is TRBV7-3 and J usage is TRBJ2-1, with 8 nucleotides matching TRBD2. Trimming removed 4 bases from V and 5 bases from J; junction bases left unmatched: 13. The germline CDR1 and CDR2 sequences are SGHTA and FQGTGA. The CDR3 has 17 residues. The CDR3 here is CASSYAPIAGRHNEQFF. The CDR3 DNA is TGTGCCAGCAGCTACGCCCCTATAGCGGGGAGGCACAATGAGCAGTTCTTC.